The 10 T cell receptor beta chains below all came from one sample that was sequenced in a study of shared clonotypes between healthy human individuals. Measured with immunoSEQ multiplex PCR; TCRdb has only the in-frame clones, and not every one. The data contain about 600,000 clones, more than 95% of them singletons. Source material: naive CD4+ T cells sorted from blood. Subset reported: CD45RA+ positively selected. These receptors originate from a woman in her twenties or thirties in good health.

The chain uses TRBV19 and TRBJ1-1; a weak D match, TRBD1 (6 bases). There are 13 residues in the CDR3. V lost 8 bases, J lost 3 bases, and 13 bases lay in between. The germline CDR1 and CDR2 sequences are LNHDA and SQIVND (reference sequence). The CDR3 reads CASRQAQYTEAFF. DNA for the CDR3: TGTGCCAGTCGACAGGCCCAATACACTGAAGCTTTCTTT. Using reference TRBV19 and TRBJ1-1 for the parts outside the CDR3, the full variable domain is DGGITQSPKYLFRKEGQNVTLSCEQNLNHDAMYWYRQDPGQGLRLIYYSQIVNDFQKGDIAEGYSVSREKKESFPLTVTSAQKNPTAFYLCASRQAQYTEAFFGQGTRLTVV.

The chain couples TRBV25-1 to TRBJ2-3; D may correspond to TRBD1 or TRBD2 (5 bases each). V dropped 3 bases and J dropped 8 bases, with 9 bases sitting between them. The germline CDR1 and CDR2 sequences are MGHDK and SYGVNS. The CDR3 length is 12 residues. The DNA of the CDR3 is TGTGCCAGCAGTGAGGGGGTACCTACGCAGTATTTT. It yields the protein CASSEGVPTQYF.

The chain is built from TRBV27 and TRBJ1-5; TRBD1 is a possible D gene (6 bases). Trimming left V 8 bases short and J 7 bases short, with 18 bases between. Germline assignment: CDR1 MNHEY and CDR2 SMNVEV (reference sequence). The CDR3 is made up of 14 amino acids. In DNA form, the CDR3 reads TGTGCCAGCGGAAAAGGGGGGGTGTGGCAGCCCCAGCATTTT. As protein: CASGKGGVWQPQHF.

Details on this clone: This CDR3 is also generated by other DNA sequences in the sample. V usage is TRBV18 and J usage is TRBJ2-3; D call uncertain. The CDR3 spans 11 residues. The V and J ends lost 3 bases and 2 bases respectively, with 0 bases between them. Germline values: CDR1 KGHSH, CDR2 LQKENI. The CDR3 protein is CASSPTDTQYF. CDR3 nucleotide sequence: TGTGCCAGCTCACCCACAGATACGCAGTATTTT.

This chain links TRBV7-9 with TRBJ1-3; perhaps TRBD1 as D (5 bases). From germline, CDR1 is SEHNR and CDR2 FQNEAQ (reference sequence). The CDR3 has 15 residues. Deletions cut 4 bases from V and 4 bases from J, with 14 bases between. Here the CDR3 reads CASSSYSGPGNTIYF. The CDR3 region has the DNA TGTGCCAGCAGCTCTTACTCAGGGCCAGGAAACACCATATATTTT.

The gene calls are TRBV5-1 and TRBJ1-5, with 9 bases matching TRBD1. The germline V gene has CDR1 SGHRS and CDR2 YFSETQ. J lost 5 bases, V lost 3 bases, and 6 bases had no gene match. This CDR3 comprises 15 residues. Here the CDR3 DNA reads TGCGCCAGCAGCTCGGGACAGGGAGGCCATCAGCCCCAGCATTTT. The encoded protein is CASSSGQGGHQPQHF.

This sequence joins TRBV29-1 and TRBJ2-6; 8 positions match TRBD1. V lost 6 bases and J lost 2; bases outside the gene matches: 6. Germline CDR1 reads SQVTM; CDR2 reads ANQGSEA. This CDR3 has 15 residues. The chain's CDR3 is CSVGDRRTGANVLTF. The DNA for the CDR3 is TGCAGCGTGGGGGACAGGCGCACTGGGGCCAACGTCCTGACTTTC. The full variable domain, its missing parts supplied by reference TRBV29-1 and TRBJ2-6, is SAVISQKPSRDICQRGTSLTIQCQVDSQVTMMFWYRQQPGQSLTLIATANQGSEATYESGFVIDKFPISRPNLTFSTLTVSNMSPEDSSIYLCSVGDRRTGANVLTFGAGSRLTVL.

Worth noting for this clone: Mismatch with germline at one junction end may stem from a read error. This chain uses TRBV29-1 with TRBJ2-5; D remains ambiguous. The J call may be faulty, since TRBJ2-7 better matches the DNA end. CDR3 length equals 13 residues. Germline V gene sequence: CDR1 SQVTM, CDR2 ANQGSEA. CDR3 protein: CSVQDGYTYEQYF. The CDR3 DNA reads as TGCAGCGTTCAAGACGGATACACCTACGAGCAGTACTTC.

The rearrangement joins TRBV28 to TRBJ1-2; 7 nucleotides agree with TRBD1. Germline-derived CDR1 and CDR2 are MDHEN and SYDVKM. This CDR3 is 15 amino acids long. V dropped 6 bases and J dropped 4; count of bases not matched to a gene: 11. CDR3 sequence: CASSPRRQGVYGYTF. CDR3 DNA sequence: TGTGCCAGCAGCCCTCGTAGACAGGGCGTCTATGGCTACACCTTC.

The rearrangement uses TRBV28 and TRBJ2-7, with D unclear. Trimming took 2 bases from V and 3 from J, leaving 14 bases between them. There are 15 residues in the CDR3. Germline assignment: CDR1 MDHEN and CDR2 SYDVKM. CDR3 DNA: TGTGCCAGCAGTTTAACGGGTGTTACCTTCTACGAGCAGTACTTC. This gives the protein CASSLTGVTFYEQYF.